What follows are 2 T cell receptor beta chains derived from one specimen sequenced in a study of shared clonotypes between healthy human individuals (TCRdb year 2020). CD8 naive samples were CD45RO-negative cells positively selected for CCR7, giving a CD45RA+CCR7+ population that excluded TemRA cells. Library method: the immunoSEQ multiplex PCR assay. Drawn from immuneACCESS, this table holds only the in-frame rearrangements with V and J called that TCRdb kept. Clones are partly lost; checked studies trace under half to an unresolved V gene and leave the rest unexplained. The sample table records a few million clones; about 94% of these occur just once. 1.5% to 2% of the sample is taken by the ten largest. The sequencing sample was made of naive CD8+ T cells from PBMCs. This specimen's cell subset or site label, per the study, means: CD45RA+CCR7+. The source of these receptors is a man between 18 and 35 years old in good health. Some clones in this sample may be carry-over from other donors' samples.

J is TRBJ2-5 and V is TRBV7-9, with D perhaps matching TRBD2 (5 bases). Germline loops: CDR1 SEHNR, CDR2 FQNEAQ (reference sequence). The CDR3 loop spans 14 amino acids. Trimming left V 4 bases short and J 5 bases short, with 14 bases between. The CDR3 sequence is CASSSGEGVETQYF. CDR3 nucleotides: TGTGCCAGCAGCTCCGGCGAGGGAGTGGAGACCCAGTACTTC.

V gene TRBV25-1 combines with J gene TRBJ1-2; D might be TRBD1 (5 bases). Germline CDR1 and CDR2: MGHDK and SYGVNS. Trimming left V 7 bases short and J 4 bases short, with 16 bases between. The CDR3 loop spans 14 amino acids. The CDR3 reads CASIAPGPTYGYTF. The CDR3 DNA reads as TGTGCCAGCATTGCCCCGGGACCTACCTATGGCTACACCTTC.